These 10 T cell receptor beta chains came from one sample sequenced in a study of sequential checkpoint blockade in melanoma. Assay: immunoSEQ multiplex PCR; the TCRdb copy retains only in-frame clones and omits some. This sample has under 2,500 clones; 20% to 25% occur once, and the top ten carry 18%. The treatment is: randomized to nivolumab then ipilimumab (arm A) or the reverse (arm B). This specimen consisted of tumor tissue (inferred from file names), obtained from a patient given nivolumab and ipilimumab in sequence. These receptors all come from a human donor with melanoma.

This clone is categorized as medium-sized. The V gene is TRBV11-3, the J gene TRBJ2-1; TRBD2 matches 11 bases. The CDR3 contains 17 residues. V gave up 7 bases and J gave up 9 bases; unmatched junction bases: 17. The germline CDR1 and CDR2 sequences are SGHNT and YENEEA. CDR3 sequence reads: CASNVNIAGGLRFEQFF. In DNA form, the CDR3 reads TGTGCCAGCAACGTGAACATAGCGGGAGGGCTGAGGTTTGAGCAGTTCTTC.

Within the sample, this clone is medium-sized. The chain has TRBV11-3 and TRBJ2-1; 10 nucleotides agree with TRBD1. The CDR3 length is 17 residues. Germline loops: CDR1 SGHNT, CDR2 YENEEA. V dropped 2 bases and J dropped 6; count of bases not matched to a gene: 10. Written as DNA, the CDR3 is TGTGCCAGCAGCTTAAGACCGGGCGGACAGGGGGTCAATGAGCAGTTCTTC. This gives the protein CASSLRPGGQGVNEQFF.

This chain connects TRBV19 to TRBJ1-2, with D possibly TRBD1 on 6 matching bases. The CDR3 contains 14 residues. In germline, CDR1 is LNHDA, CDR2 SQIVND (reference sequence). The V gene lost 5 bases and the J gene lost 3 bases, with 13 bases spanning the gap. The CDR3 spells CASSQGGQYYGYTF. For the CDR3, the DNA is TGTGCCAGTAGTCAGGGTGGACAGTACTATGGCTACACCTTC.

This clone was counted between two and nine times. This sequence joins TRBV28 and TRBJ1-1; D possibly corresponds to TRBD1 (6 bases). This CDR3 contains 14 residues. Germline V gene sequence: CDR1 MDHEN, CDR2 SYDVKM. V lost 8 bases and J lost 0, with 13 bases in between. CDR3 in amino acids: CASGPGAMNTEAFF. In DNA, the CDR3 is TGTGCCAGCGGGCCAGGGGCCATGAACACTGAAGCTTTCTTT.

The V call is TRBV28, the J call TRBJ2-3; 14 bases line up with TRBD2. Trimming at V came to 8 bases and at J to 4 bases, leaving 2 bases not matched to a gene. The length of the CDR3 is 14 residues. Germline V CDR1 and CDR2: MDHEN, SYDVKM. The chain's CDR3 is CASGLAGGADTQYF. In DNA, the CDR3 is TGTGCCAGCGGACTAGCGGGGGGCGCAGATACGCAGTATTTT.

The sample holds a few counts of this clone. CDR3 DNA: TGTGCCAGTAGTATAGCCGGGAACACCGGGGAGCTGTTTTTT. This sequence encodes CASSIAGNTGELFF. V is TRBV19 and J is TRBJ2-2; D is ambiguous. CDR3 length: 14 residues. Trimming pared 1 base from V and 1 base from J, leaving 4 bases between. Germline CDR1 LNHDA, CDR2 SQIVND (reference sequence).

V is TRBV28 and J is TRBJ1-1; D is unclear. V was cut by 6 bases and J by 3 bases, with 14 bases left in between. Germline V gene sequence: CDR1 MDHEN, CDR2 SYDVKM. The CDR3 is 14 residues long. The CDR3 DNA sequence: TGTGCCAGCAGCTCTGGTGCAGGTCACACTGAAGCTTTCTTT. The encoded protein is CASSSGAGHTEAFF.

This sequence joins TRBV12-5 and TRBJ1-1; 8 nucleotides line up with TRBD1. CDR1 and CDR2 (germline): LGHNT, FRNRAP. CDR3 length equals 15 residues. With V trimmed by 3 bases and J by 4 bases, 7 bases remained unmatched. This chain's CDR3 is CASGFNRGFGTEAFF. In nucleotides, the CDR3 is TGTGCTAGTGGTTTCAACAGGGGGTTCGGCACTGAAGCTTTCTTT.

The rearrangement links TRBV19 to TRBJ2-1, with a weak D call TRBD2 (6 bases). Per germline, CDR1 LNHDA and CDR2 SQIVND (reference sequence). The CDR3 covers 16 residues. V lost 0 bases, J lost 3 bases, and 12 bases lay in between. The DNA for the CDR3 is TGTGCCAGTAGTATAGATCTTGGGGGGATCTACAATGAGCAGTTCTTC. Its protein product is CASSIDLGGIYNEQFF.

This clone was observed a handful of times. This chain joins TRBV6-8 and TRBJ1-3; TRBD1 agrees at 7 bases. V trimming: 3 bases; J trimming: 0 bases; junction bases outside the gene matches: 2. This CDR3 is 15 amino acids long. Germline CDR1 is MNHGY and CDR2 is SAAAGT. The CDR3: CASSYWTGSGNTIYF. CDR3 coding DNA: TGTGCCAGCAGTTATTGGACAGGCTCTGGAAACACCATATATTTT.